What follows are 16 T cell receptor beta chains derived from one specimen sequenced in a study of blood T cell repertoires in COVID-19. Sequencing used immunoSEQ multiplex PCR; TCRdb keeps in-frame clones, though not all of them. The sample carries a few hundred thousand clones, approximately 86% recorded once. Material for sequencing was PBMCs or T cells enriched from blood (not recorded which). The source of these receptors is a woman between 40 and 50 years old with acute COVID-19.

This clone was found a few times. V gene TRBV19 combines with J gene TRBJ1-6; TRBD1 agrees at 9 bases. Germline CDR1 and CDR2: LNHDA and SQIVND (reference sequence). The CDR3 totals 16 residues. V was clipped by 3 bases and J by 7 bases; unmatched bases: 7. Written as DNA, the CDR3 is TGTGCCAGTAGTATCGGACAGGGGACGTGGAATTCACCCCTCCACTTT. Protein sequence: CASSIGQGTWNSPLHF.

The rearrangement links TRBV12-3 or TRBV12-4 to TRBJ2-7; D uncertain. The CDR3 has 11 amino acids. V was shortened by 1 base and J by 7 bases, with 5 bases between the two germline ends. DNA of the CDR3: TGTGCCAGCAGTTTAGGGCCAGAGCAGTACTTC. Its protein product is CASSLGPEQYF.

The rearrangement joins TRBV21-1 to TRBJ1-1; TRBD1 was called by the table and not checked on the DNA. TRBV21-1 is an annotated pseudogene. CDR3 length equals 14 residues. The CDR3 protein is CASSKGGSSAEAFF. The CDR3 DNA sequence: TGTGCCAGCAGCAAAGGTGGTTCCAGTGCTGAAGCTTTCTTT.

The chain has TRBV3-1 (or the pseudogene TRBV3-2) and TRBJ1-2, with D possibly TRBD1 on 5 matching bases. V lost 0 bases and J 8 bases, leaving 13 bases between the germline ends. This CDR3 has 14 residues. CDR1 and CDR2 from the germline V gene are LGHDT and YNNKEL (reference sequence). The chain's CDR3 is CASSQENRLLGYTF. As DNA, the CDR3 is TGTGCCAGCAGCCAAGAGAACAGGCTCCTAGGCTACACCTTC.

The rearrangement uses TRBV28 and TRBJ2-1; TRBD2 matches 9 bases. J was trimmed by 2 bases and V by 5 bases; bases with no gene match: 10. The CDR3 extends over 17 amino acids. Germline assignment: CDR1 MDHEN and CDR2 SYDVKM. The CDR3 DNA reads TGTGCCAGCAGTGTTCGACTAGCGGATTCACCCTACAATGAGCAGTTCTTC. This gives the protein CASSVRLADSPYNEQFF.

The chain has TRBV27 and TRBJ1-5; weak D call: TRBD1 (6 bases). This CDR3 has 15 amino acids. The germline CDR1 and CDR2 sequences are MNHEY and SMNVEV (reference sequence). The V end lost 4 bases, the J end lost 0 bases, and 10 bases lay between the germline ends. As DNA, the CDR3 is TGTGCCAGCAGTTCATACAGGGATAGCAATCAGCCCCAGCATTTT. This gives the protein CASSSYRDSNQPQHF.

The chain recombines TRBV7-9 with TRBJ1-4; D is ambiguous. The CDR3 spans 13 residues. V was shortened by 5 bases and J by 5 bases, with 9 bases between the two germline ends. CDR1 is SEHNR, CDR2 FQNEAQ, per germline (reference sequence). CDR3 region: CASSVRLNEKLFF. For the CDR3, the DNA is TGTGCCAGCAGCGTCAGACTGAATGAAAAACTGTTTTTT. The whole variable domain, remainder taken from reference TRBV7-9 and TRBJ1-4, is DTGVSQNPRHKITKRGQNVTFRCDPISEHNRLYWYRQTLGQGPEFLTYFQNEAQLEKSRLLSDRFSAERPKGSFSTLEIQRTEQGDSAMYLCASSVRLNEKLFFGSGTQLSVL.

The chain is built from TRBV5-6 and TRBJ1-1; 7 nucleotides align to TRBD1. CDR1 SGHDT and CDR2 YYEEEE come from the germline V gene. This CDR3 region has 15 residues. The V gene end was trimmed by 3 bases and the J gene end by 4 bases; junction bases not matched to a gene: 9. The CDR3 loop is CASSSGTAGGTEAFF. CDR3 bases: TGTGCCAGCAGCTCCGGGACAGCCGGAGGCACTGAAGCTTTCTTT. Based on the CDR3 plus reference TRBV5-6 and TRBJ1-1, the full variable domain is DAGVTQSPTHLIKTRGQQVTLRCSPKSGHDTVSWYQQALGQGPQFIFQYYEEEERQRGNFPDRFSGHQFPNYSSELNVNALLLGDSALYLCASSSGTAGGTEAFFGQGTRLTVV.

Of note for this clone: A much larger clonotype is one base distant, so this may be a read error. The chain recombines TRBV3-1 (or the pseudogene TRBV3-2) with TRBJ2-1, with TRBD2 matching over 14 bases. V lost 5 bases, J lost 6 bases, and 0 bases stayed unmatched. The CDR3 loop spans 14 amino acids. Germline loops: CDR1 LGHDT, CDR2 YNNKEL (reference sequence). This CDR3 is CASSGTSGSNEQFF. The DNA of the CDR3 is TGTGCCAGCAGCGGGACTAGCGGGAGCAATGAGCAGTTCTTC.

The CDR3 loop reads CASSFVGQKLETQYF. In DNA, the CDR3 is TGTGCCAGCAGTTTCGTCGGACAGAAACTAGAGACCCAGTACTTC. The chain combines TRBV27 with TRBJ2-5; tentatively, D is TRBD1 (6 bases). Trimming left V 3 bases short and J 4 bases short, with 15 bases between. The CDR3 extends over 15 amino acids. Germline V CDR1 and CDR2: MNHEY, SMNVEV (reference sequence).

This sequence joins TRBV7-9 and TRBJ2-6; D is unclear. V was clipped by 9 bases and J by 2 bases, with 11 bases between them. This CDR3 spans 14 amino acids. CDR1 SEHNR and CDR2 FQNEAQ come from the germline V gene (reference sequence). The CDR3: CASLPVAGANVLTF. CDR3 nucleotides: TGTGCCAGTCTCCCGGTGGCTGGGGCCAACGTCCTGACTTTC.

The chain joins TRBV4-1 to TRBJ2-7; maybe TRBD1 (5 bases). V was shortened by 3 bases and J by 5 bases, with 17 bases between the two germline ends. The germline V gene has CDR1 MGHRA and CDR2 YSYEKL. CDR3 size: 15 residues. The CDR3 reads CASSQTDSPWDEQYF. CDR3 sequence (DNA): TGCGCCAGCAGCCAGACCGACAGCCCTTGGGACGAGCAGTACTTC.

The rearrangement uses TRBV29-1 and TRBJ1-3, with 7 bases aligning to TRBD1. CDR1 and CDR2 (germline): SQVTM, ANQGSEA. This CDR3 spans 16 amino acids. J was trimmed by 1 base and V by 0 bases; bases with no gene match: 6. Here the CDR3 reads CSVEDLKGASGNTIYF. CDR3 in DNA: TGCAGCGTTGAAGATCTTAAGGGGGCGTCTGGAAACACCATATATTTT.

The chain combines TRBV5-6 with TRBJ2-7; a weak D match, TRBD2 (5 bases). Germline lookup yields CDR1 SGHDT and CDR2 YYEEEE. This CDR3 is built from 14 residues. V lost 0 bases to trimming and J lost 4 bases, with 11 bases between them. CDR3 nucleotide sequence: TGTGCCAGCAGCTTGGAAGAGGGAAGGTACGAGCAGTACTTC. Amino acid sequence: CASSLEEGRYEQYF.

V is TRBV27 and J is TRBJ1-2; D might be TRBD1 (5 bases). V lost 6 bases and J 1 base, leaving 6 bases between the germline ends. Germline CDR1 reads MNHEY; CDR2 reads SMNVEV (reference sequence). This CDR3 region has 12 residues. Here the CDR3 reads CASRDNNYGYTF. The CDR3 DNA reads TGTGCCAGCAGGGACAATAACTATGGCTACACCTTC.

This rearrangement joins TRBV5-5 to TRBJ2-2; TRBD2 matches 9 bases. The CDR3 is made up of 16 amino acids. The V segment lost 4 bases and the J segment 1 base; nucleotides outside the gene matches: 5. The germline V gene has CDR1 SGHKS and CDR2 YYEKEE (reference sequence). The CDR3 reads CASSRWTSVNTGELFF. The CDR3 DNA reads TGTGCCAGCAGCCGTTGGACTAGCGTGAACACCGGGGAGCTGTTTTTT. Variable domain in full (rest from reference TRBV5-5 and TRBJ2-2): DAGVTQSPTHLIKTRGQQVTLRCSPISGHKSVSWYQQVLGQGPQFIFQYYEKEERGRGNFPDRFSARQFPNYSSELNVNALLLGDSALYLCASSRWTSVNTGELFFGEGSRLTVL.